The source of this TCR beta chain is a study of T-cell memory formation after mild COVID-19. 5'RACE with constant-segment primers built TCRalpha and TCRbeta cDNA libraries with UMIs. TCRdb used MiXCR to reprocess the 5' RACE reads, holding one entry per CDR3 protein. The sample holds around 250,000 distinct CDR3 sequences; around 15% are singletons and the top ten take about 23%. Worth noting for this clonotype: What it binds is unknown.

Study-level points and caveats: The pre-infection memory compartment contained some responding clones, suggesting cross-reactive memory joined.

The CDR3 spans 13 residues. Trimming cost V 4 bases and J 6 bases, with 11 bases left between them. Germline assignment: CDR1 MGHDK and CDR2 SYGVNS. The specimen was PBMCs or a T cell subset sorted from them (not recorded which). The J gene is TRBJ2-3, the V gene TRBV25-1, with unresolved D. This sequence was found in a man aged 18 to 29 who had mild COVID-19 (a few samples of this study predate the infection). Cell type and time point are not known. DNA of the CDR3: TGTGCCAGCAGTGGGCTGCTCCCCGATACGCAGTATTTT. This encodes CASSGLLPDTQYF.